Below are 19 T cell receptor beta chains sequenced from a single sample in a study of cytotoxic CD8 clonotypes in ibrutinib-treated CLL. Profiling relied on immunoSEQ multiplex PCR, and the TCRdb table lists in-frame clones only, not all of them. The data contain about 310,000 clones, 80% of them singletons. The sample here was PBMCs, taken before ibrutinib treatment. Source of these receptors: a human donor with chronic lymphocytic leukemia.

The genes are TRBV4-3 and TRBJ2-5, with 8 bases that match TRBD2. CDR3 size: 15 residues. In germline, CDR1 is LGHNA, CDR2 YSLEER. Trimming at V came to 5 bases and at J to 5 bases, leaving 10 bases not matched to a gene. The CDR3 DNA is TGCGCCAGCAGCTCTCAGCGGGAGTCTTTTGAGACCCAGTACTTC. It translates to CASSSQRESFETQYF.

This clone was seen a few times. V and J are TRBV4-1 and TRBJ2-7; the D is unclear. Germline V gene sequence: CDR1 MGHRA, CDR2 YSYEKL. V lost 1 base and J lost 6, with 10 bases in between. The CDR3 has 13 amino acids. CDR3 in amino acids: CASSQVGRGEQYF. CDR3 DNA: TGCGCCAGCAGCCAAGTGGGCCGAGGCGAGCAGTACTTC.

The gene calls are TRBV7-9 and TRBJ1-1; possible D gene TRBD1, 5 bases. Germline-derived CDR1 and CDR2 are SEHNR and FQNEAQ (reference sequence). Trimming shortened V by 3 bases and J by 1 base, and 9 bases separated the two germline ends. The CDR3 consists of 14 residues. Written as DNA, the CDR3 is TGTGCCAGCAGCTTCACGGGGGGGAACACTGAAGCTTTCTTT. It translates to CASSFTGGNTEAFF.

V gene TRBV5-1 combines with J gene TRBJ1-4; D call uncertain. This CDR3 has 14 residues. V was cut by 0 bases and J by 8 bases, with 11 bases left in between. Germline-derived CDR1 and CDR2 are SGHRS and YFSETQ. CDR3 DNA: TGCGCCAGCAGCTTGGACCCCGAGACCGAAAAACTGTTTTTT. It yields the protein CASSLDPETEKLFF.

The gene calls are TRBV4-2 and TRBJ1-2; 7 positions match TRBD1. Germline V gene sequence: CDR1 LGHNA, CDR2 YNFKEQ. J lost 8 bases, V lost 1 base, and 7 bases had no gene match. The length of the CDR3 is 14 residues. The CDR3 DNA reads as TGTGCCAGCAGCCAAGGAAGGGGGCTAGGGGGCTACACCTTC. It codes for CASSQGRGLGGYTF.

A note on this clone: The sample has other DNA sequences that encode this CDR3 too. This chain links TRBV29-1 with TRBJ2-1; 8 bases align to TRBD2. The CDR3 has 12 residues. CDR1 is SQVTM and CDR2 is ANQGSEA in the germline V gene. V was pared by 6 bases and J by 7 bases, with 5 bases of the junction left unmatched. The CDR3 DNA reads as TGCAGCGTCGAGCCGGGGGGGAATGAGCAGTTCTTC. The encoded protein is CSVEPGGNEQFF.

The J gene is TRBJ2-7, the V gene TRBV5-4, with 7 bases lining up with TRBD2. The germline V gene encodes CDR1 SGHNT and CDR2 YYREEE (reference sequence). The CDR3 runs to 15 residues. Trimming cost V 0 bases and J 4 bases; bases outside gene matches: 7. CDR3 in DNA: TGTGCCAGCAGCTTGGCTAGCGGAGGACCTTACGAGCAGTACTTC. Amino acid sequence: CASSLASGGPYEQYF.

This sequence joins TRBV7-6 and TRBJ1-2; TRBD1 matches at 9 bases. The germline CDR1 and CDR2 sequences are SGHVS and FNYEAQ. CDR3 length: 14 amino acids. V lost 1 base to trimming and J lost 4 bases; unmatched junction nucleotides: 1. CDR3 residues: CASSLGGQGYGYTF. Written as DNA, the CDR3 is TGTGCCAGCAGCTTAGGGGGACAGGGCTATGGCTACACCTTC.

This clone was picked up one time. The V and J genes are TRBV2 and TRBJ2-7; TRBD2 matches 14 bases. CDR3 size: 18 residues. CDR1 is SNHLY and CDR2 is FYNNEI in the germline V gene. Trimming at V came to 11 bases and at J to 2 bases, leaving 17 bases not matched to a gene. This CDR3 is CAVPSGLAGEVFPYEQYF. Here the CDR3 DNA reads TGTGCCGTTCCCTCGGGACTAGCGGGAGAGGTTTTCCCCTACGAGCAGTACTTC.

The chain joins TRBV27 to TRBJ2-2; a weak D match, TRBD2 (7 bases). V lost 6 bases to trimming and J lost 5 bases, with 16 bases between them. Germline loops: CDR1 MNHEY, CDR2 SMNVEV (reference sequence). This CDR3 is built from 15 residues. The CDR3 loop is CASRSRGAETGELFF. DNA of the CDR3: TGTGCCAGCAGGAGCCGGGGGGCCGAGACCGGGGAGCTGTTTTTT.

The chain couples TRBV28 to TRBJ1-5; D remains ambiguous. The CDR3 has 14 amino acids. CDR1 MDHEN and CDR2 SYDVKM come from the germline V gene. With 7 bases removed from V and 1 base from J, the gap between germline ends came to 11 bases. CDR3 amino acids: CASTPPMSNQPQHF. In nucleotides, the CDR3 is TGTGCCAGCACCCCCCCAATGAGCAATCAGCCCCAGCATTTT.

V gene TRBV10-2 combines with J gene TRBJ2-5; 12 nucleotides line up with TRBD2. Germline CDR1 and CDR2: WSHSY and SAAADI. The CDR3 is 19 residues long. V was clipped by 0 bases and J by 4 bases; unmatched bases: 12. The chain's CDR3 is CASSESNRLAGVSGETQYF. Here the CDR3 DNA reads TGCGCCAGCAGTGAGTCGAATCGACTAGCGGGAGTATCTGGAGAGACCCAGTACTTC.

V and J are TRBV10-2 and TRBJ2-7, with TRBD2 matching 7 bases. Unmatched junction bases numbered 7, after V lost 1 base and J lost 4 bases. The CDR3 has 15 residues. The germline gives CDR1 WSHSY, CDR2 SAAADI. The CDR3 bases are TGCGCCAGCAGTGAGTGGGGGGAGGGCCTATACGAGCAGTACTTC. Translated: CASSEWGEGLYEQYF.

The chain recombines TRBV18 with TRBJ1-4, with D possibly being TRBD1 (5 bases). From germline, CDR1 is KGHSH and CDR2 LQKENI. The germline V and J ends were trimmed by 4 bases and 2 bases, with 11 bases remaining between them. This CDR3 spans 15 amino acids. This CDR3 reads CASSREGPTNEKLFF. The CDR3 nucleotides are TGTGCCAGCTCACGTGAGGGGCCGACTAATGAAAAACTGTTTTTT.

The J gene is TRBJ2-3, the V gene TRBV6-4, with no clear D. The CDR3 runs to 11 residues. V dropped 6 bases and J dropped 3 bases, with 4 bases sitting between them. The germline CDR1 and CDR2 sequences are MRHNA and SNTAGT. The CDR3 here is CASSDTDTQYF. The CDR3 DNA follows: TGTGCCAGCAGCGATACAGATACGCAGTATTTT.

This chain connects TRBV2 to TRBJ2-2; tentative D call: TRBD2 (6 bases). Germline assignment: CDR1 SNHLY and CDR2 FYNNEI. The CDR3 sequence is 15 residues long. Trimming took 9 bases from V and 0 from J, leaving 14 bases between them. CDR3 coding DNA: TGTGCCAGTAGGACCGGGACTGCGAACACCGGGGAGCTGTTTTTT. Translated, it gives CASRTGTANTGELFF.

CDR3 nucleotides: TGCAGCGTTGACAGGGGCGGGAACACTGAAGCTTTCTTT. This sequence encodes CSVDRGGNTEAFF. The rearrangement joins TRBV29-1 to TRBJ1-1, with D possibly being TRBD1 (6 bases). The CDR3 has 13 amino acids. V was shortened by 3 bases and J by 1 base, with 9 bases between the two germline ends. Germline CDR1 is SQVTM and CDR2 is ANQGSEA.

CDR3 DNA: TGTGCCAGCAGTGAAAGGGCTAGCGGGAGGGTAAGCGAGCAGTACTTC. Translating it yields CASSERASGRVSEQYF. This chain connects TRBV2 to TRBJ2-7, with 12 bases aligning to TRBD2. The CDR3 consists of 16 residues. Trimming at V came to 2 bases and at J to 6 bases, leaving 8 bases not matched to a gene. Germline CDR1 and CDR2: SNHLY and FYNNEI.

Here the CDR3 DNA reads TGTGCCAGCAGCTTAGCTGTCGGAGGGGGGAAGGGGACAGGTTTCTTT. Translated, it gives CASSLAVGGGKGTGFF. The chain couples TRBV5-4 to TRBJ1-1; 8 nucleotides align to TRBD1. V shed 2 bases and J 13 bases; nucleotides not matched to a gene: 19. The CDR3 length is 16 residues. From germline, CDR1 is SGHNT and CDR2 YYREEE (reference sequence).